These 18 T cell receptor beta chains came from one sample sequenced in a study of T cells after yellow fever vaccination. One entry per CDR3 protein, called by TCRdb with MiXCR from the 5' RACE reads. The sample contains fewer than 350,000 distinct CDR3 sequences, about 4.5% of which appear only once. The sequences come from PBMCs, collected 15 days after the yellow fever booster vaccination. These receptor sequences come from a young man who received the YFV17D yellow fever vaccine.

This clonotype was recorded at least ten times. J is TRBJ2-7 and V is TRBV25-1; TRBD2 might be the D (5 bases). The ends were cut back, 3 bases at V and 3 bases at J, with 15 bases in the middle. The CDR3 covers 15 residues. CDR1 MGHDK and CDR2 SYGVNS come from the germline V gene. The CDR3: CASSEGSLGVYEQYF. CDR3 in DNA: TGTGCCAGCAGTGAGGGGAGTCTCGGGGTCTACGAGCAGTACTTC.

This clonotype turned up a few times. The rearrangement joins TRBV5-1 to TRBJ1-1; no reliable D call. Germline-derived CDR1 and CDR2 are SGHRS and YFSETQ. The CDR3 spans 15 residues. V was pared by 4 bases and J by 3 bases, with 16 bases between. Here the CDR3 reads CASSLLVSRHTEAFF. The CDR3 DNA reads as TGCGCCAGCAGCCTGTTGGTTTCCAGACACACTGAAGCTTTCTTT.

This clonotype has ten or more counts. The chain employs TRBV15 and TRBJ1-3, with a weak D call TRBD1 (6 bases). The germline V gene encodes CDR1 LNHNV and CDR2 YYDKDF (reference sequence). The CDR3 contains 12 residues. V was shortened by 8 bases and J by 2 bases, with 7 bases between the two germline ends. The CDR3 DNA sequence: TGTGCCACCCGGGGGCCTGGAAACACCATATATTTT. It yields the protein CATRGPGNTIYF. The variable domain in full, completed from reference TRBV15 and TRBJ1-3, reads DAMVIQNPRYQVTQFGKPVTLSCSQTLNHNVMYWYQQKSSQAPKLLFHYYDKDFNNEADTPDNFQSRRPNTSFCFLDIRSPGLGDTAMYLCATRGPGNTIYFGEGSWLTVV.

This clonotype has a count of ten or more. J is TRBJ1-5 and V is TRBV10-3; 7 bases align to TRBD1. Germline-derived CDR1 and CDR2 are ENHRY and SYGVKD. The CDR3 sequence is 15 residues long. The ends lost 3 bases at V and 6 bases at J; junction bases unmatched: 8. CDR3 nucleotides: TGTGCCATCAGTGATTTTGACAGGGTGGGTCAGCCCCAGCATTTT. This gives the protein CAISDFDRVGQPQHF.

The chain joins TRBV5-1 to TRBJ2-2; no clear D gene. V was cut by 6 bases and J by 0 bases, with 12 bases left in between. Looked up from germline, CDR1 is SGHRS and CDR2 is YFSETQ. The CDR3 has 15 residues. CDR3 in DNA: TGCGCCAGCACCCGTGAGGTTGCGAACACCGGGGAGCTGTTTTTT. Translating gives CASTREVANTGELFF.

This clonotype was detected many times. The rearrangement joins TRBV6-4 to TRBJ1-2; perhaps TRBD1 as D (6 bases). Trimming removed 6 bases at V and 8 bases at J, with 16 bases between. The CDR3 contains 13 residues. The germline CDR1 and CDR2 sequences are MRHNA and SNTAGT. The CDR3, as DNA: TGTGCCAGCAGATCACAGGGTGTAGGAGGCTACACCTTC. It translates to CASRSQGVGGYTF.

This clonotype was recorded a few times. This chain joins TRBV5-1 and TRBJ1-2; no definite D call. Germline V lookup: CDR1 SGHRS, CDR2 YFSETQ. V was shortened by 1 base and J by 7 bases, with 20 bases between the two germline ends. The CDR3 is made up of 16 amino acids. The CDR3, as DNA: TGCGCCAGCAGCTTGTTGCCAGCTACCCCGGCGGGTGGCTACACCTTC. Translating it yields CASSLLPATPAGGYTF. The full variable domain, in which reference TRBV5-1 and TRBJ1-2 provide the parts outside the CDR3, is KAGVTQTPRYLIKTRGQQVTLSCSPISGHRSVSWYQQTPGQGLQFLFEYFSETQRNKGNFPGRFSGRQFSNSRSEMNVSTLELGDSALYLCASSLLPATPAGGYTFGSGTRLTVV.

This chain's CDR3 is CASSPDREGQPQHF. The CDR3 coding sequence is TGCGCCAGCAGCCCCGACAGGGAGGGACAGCCCCAGCATTTT. J is TRBJ1-5 and V is TRBV5-1; 7 bases are shared with TRBD1. The trim removed 4 bases at V and 7 bases at J, leaving 8 bases unmatched. This CDR3 contains 14 residues. Germline V gene data show CDR1 as SGHRS and CDR2 as YFSETQ.

The rearrangement joins TRBV11-2 to TRBJ2-5; possible D gene TRBD1, 5 bases. Between the trimmed V and J ends, which lost 7 bases and 2 bases, there was a span of 14 bases. The CDR3 sequence is 14 residues long. Germline lookup yields CDR1 SGHAT and CDR2 FQNNGV. CDR3 region: CASTSNRQQETQYF. The CDR3 coding sequence is TGTGCCAGCACCTCCAACAGGCAACAAGAGACCCAGTACTTC.

This clonotype was observed a handful of times. The chain joins TRBV20-1 to TRBJ2-3; weak D call: TRBD2 (6 bases). Germline V lookup: CDR1 DFQATT, CDR2 SNEGSKA (reference sequence). The CDR3 is made up of 15 amino acids. The ends were cut back, 6 bases at V and 2 bases at J, with 18 bases in the middle. The CDR3 DNA reads TGCAGTGCGACCCGGACTATCCCGGTCACAGATACGCAGTATTTT. It encodes CSATRTIPVTDTQYF.

The chain links TRBV6-2 or TRBV6-3 to TRBJ1-1; TRBD1 is a possible D gene (6 bases). The CDR3 is 14 amino acids. Germline CDR1 reads MNHEY; CDR2 reads SVGEGT. The V end was cut by 6 bases, the J end by 1 base, with 12 bases between. The CDR3 nucleotides are TGTGCCAGCAGCCCTCACAGGGCGAACACTGAAGCTTTCTTT. Protein: CASSPHRANTEAFF.

This clonotype was seen ten or more times. The V call is TRBV6-6, the J call TRBJ1-2; 9 positions match TRBD1. CDR1 is MNHNY and CDR2 is SVGAGI in the germline V gene (reference sequence). V gave up 7 bases and J gave up 3 bases; unmatched junction bases: 9. This CDR3 is 15 amino acids long. The CDR3 spells CASTPPGQGYYGYTF. CDR3 DNA sequence: TGTGCCAGCACCCCGCCGGGACAGGGCTACTATGGCTACACCTTC.

This clonotype was counted many times. V is TRBV6-5 and J is TRBJ1-1, with D perhaps matching TRBD1 (5 bases). CDR3 size: 15 residues. Germline assignment: CDR1 MNHEY and CDR2 SVGAGI. The V end lost 0 bases, the J end lost 5 bases, and 13 bases lay between the germline ends. The CDR3 coding sequence is TGTGCCAGCAGTTACTCCGCCAGGGTGGGGACTGAAGCTTTCTTT. Protein sequence: CASSYSARVGTEAFF.

This clonotype came up a few times. The gene calls are TRBV28 and TRBJ2-7; a possible D gene is TRBD2 (7 bases). Germline CDR1 MDHEN, CDR2 SYDVKM. V was trimmed by 6 bases and J by 1 base, leaving 16 bases between them. This CDR3 has 15 amino acids. CDR3 residues: CASSRTGGPSYEQYV. Written as DNA, the CDR3 is TGTGCCAGCAGCCGGACGGGGGGCCCATCCTACGAGCAGTACGTC.

V gene TRBV18 combines with J gene TRBJ2-3; TRBD2 aligns across 8 bases. V lost 3 bases and J lost 4; bases outside the gene matches: 6. The CDR3 consists of 15 residues. Germline-derived CDR1 and CDR2 are KGHSH and LQKENI. The CDR3 DNA follows: TGTGCCAGCTCACCGGGACTAGGCTTCCCAGATACGCAGTATTTT. It specifies CASSPGLGFPDTQYF. The full variable domain, in which reference TRBV18 and TRBJ2-3 provide the parts outside the CDR3, is NAGVMQNPRHLVRRRGQEARLRCSPMKGHSHVYWYRQLPEEGLKFMVYLQKENIIDESGMPKERFSAEFPKEGPSILRIQQVVRGDSAAYFCASSPGLGFPDTQYFGPGTRLTVL.

This clonotype has ten or more counts. The CDR3 region has the DNA TGTGCCAGCAGCCCCGAACGGACTAGCACAGATACGCAGTATTTT. It encodes CASSPERTSTDTQYF. The V and J genes are TRBV7-8 and TRBJ2-3; D is perhaps TRBD2 (5 bases). The CDR3 loop spans 15 amino acids. Trimming left V 5 bases short and J 0 bases short, with 12 bases between. Germline V CDR1 and CDR2: SGHVS, FQNEAQ. Together with reference TRBV7-8 and TRBJ2-3, the CDR3 gives the full variable domain: GAGVSQSPRYKVAKRGQDVALRCDPISGHVSLFWYQQALGQGPEFLTYFQNEAQLDKSGLPSDRFFAERPEGSVSTLKIQRTQQEDSAVYLCASSPERTSTDTQYFGPGTRLTVL.

This chain links TRBV11-2 with TRBJ2-2, with D perhaps matching TRBD2 (5 bases). The V and J ends lost 5 bases and 4 bases respectively, with 11 bases between them. This CDR3 is 14 amino acids long. Germline V lookup: CDR1 SGHAT, CDR2 FQNNGV. CDR3 residues: CASSVGLVTGELFF. The CDR3 region has the DNA TGTGCCAGCAGCGTAGGACTGGTCACCGGGGAGCTGTTTTTT.

This clonotype was seen at least ten times. The chain links TRBV20-1 to TRBJ1-2; D is ambiguous. V lost 0 bases and J lost 3, with 5 bases in between. The CDR3 totals 12 residues. Germline CDR1 and CDR2: DFQATT and SNEGSKA (reference sequence). CDR3 sequence reads: CSARERDYGYTF. The CDR3 DNA reads TGCAGTGCTAGAGAGAGGGACTATGGCTACACCTTC.